A single sample gave rise to the 32 T cell receptor beta chains below, sequenced in a study of cytomegalovirus exposure and HLA in healthy donors. The repertoire was sequenced with immunoSEQ multiplex PCR; TCRdb's copy has only in-frame clones and lacks some. The table lists some 220,000 clones, about 90% of them singletons, with around 1% in the top ten. Material: PBMCs. The receptors here all came from a woman under 30 in good health and CMV-seronegative.

The rearrangement joins TRBV9 to TRBJ2-3; possibly TRBD1 for D (5 bases). The CDR3 sequence is 12 residues long. CDR1 is SGDLS and CDR2 is YYNGEE in the germline V gene. Trimming left V 7 bases short and J 5 bases short, with 11 bases between. The CDR3 nucleotides are TGTGCCAGCGGCGACAGTGTAGATACGCAGTATTTT. Protein: CASGDSVDTQYF.

The V gene is TRBV6-1, the J gene TRBJ1-4; 7 bases map to TRBD1. Germline CDR1 is MNHNS and CDR2 is SASEGT. The CDR3 covers 14 residues. The J segment lost 5 bases and the V segment lost 5 bases, leaving 5 bases of the junction unmatched. The CDR3 DNA follows: TGTGCCAGCAGTCCGACAGGGAGGAATGAAAAACTGTTTTTT. It yields the protein CASSPTGRNEKLFF.

This clone has a single count. In nucleotides, the CDR3 is TGTGCCAGCAGTGGAGGTCTAGCGGGAGGAGATACGCAGTATTTT. It translates to CASSGGLAGGDTQYF. The rearrangement joins TRBV2 to TRBJ2-3; 11 bases map to TRBD2. J gave up 5 bases and V 4 bases, and 5 bases lay outside the gene matches. Germline V gene data show CDR1 as SNHLY and CDR2 as FYNNEI. The CDR3 covers 15 residues. The whole variable domain, filled in from reference TRBV2 and TRBJ2-3, reads EPEVTQTPSHQVTQMGQEVILRCVPISNHLYFYWYRQILGQKVEFLVSFYNNEISEKSEIFDDQFSVERPDGSNFTLKIRSTKLEDSAMYFCASSGGLAGGDTQYFGPGTRLTVL.

The V call is TRBV6-1, the J call TRBJ2-1, with 10 bases aligning to TRBD2. V lost 2 bases, J lost 4 bases, and 5 bases stayed unmatched. This CDR3 spans 16 amino acids. Germline CDR1 MNHNS, CDR2 SASEGT. Here the CDR3 DNA reads TGTGCCAGCAGTGAATTCGGGACTAGCGCATACAATGAGCAGTTCTTC. Protein: CASSEFGTSAYNEQFF.

The chain combines TRBV28 with TRBJ1-2, with D maybe TRBD1 (5 bases). With 2 bases removed from V and 10 bases from J, the gap between germline ends came to 11 bases. CDR3 length equals 12 residues. Germline assignment: CDR1 MDHEN and CDR2 SYDVKM. Written as DNA, the CDR3 is TGTGCCAGCAGTTTAACGGACACGTTCTACACCTTC. Its protein is CASSLTDTFYTF.

In regard to this clone: One end of the junction fails to match germline, which may point to a read error. V gene TRBV6-1 combines with J gene TRBJ1-1, with a weak D call TRBD1 (5 bases). Germline CDR1 is MNHNS and CDR2 is SASEGT. The CDR3 has 14 residues. As DNA, the CDR3 is TGTGCCAGCAGTGACGGAGGGACGAACGCTGAAGCTTTCTTT. Translating gives CASSDGGTNAEAFF.

The chain uses TRBV10-3 and TRBJ2-3, with D perhaps TRBD2 (6 bases). The CDR3 loop spans 14 amino acids. Deletions cut 0 bases from V and 6 bases from J, with 10 bases between. Germline V gives CDR1 ENHRY, CDR2 SYGVKD. Here the CDR3 reads CAISESGGADTQYF. The DNA for the CDR3 is TGTGCCATCAGTGAGTCGGGCGGGGCGGATACGCAGTATTTT.

This chain uses TRBV27 with TRBJ1-1; D gene unclear. Germline-derived CDR1 and CDR2 are MNHEY and SMNVEV (reference sequence). The length of the CDR3 is 15 residues. Deletions cut 5 bases from V and 4 bases from J, with 17 bases between. The CDR3: CASSPPLAGPTEAFF. DNA for the CDR3: TGTGCCAGCAGTCCCCCCTTGGCGGGCCCCACTGAAGCTTTCTTT.

Only one count was recorded for this clone. This sample includes further DNA sequences coding for the same CDR3. The rearrangement joins TRBV19 to TRBJ2-2, with D possibly matching TRBD2 (7 bases). Germline V gene data show CDR1 as LNHDA and CDR2 as SQIVND (reference sequence). V dropped 1 base and J dropped 2 bases, with 11 bases sitting between them. The CDR3 contains 16 residues. In nucleotides, the CDR3 is TGTGCCAGTAGTATAGGGGCGGGGGCTAACACCGGGGAGCTGTTTTTT. This codes for CASSIGAGANTGELFF.

The V gene is TRBV28, the J gene TRBJ1-2, with 7 bases identical to TRBD1. Unmatched junction bases numbered 12, after V lost 6 bases and J lost 5 bases. This CDR3 comprises 15 residues. CDR1 is MDHEN, CDR2 SYDVKM, per germline. This CDR3 is CASSQGQAYSYGYTF. The CDR3 region has the DNA TGTGCCAGCAGCCAAGGACAGGCCTATTCTTATGGCTACACCTTC.

V is TRBV4-2 and J is TRBJ1-1; D perhaps matches TRBD1 (6 bases). CDR3 length equals 16 residues. V was clipped by 5 bases and J by 3 bases, with 19 bases between them. Germline-derived CDR1 and CDR2 are LGHNA and YNFKEQ. In nucleotides, the CDR3 is TGTGCCAGCAGCTGGACAGCTTCTAAACCAGACACTGAAGCTTTCTTT. Its protein product is CASSWTASKPDTEAFF.

This chain connects TRBV2 to TRBJ2-7, with TRBD2 matching over 12 bases. Unmatched junction bases numbered 7, after V lost 6 bases and J lost 4 bases. Germline V CDR1 and CDR2: SNHLY, FYNNEI. This CDR3 is built from 15 residues. The CDR3 is CASSDGLAGIYEQYF. DNA for the CDR3: TGTGCCAGCAGCGATGGACTAGCGGGGATATACGAGCAGTACTTC.

This rearrangement joins TRBV11-2 to TRBJ1-2, with TRBD1 matching 7 bases. CDR1 and CDR2 (germline): SGHAT, FQNNGV. The CDR3 is made up of 18 amino acids. J lost 1 base, V lost 1 base, and 12 bases had no gene match. The CDR3 nucleotides are TGTGCCAGCAGCTTAGGGCCCTCAGGACAGGCCCGTAACTATGGCTACACCTTC. The encoded protein is CASSLGPSGQARNYGYTF.

The chain has TRBV19 and TRBJ1-5, with 11 bases matching TRBD1. The germline gives CDR1 LNHDA, CDR2 SQIVND (reference sequence). The CDR3 covers 16 residues. V was pared by 3 bases and J by 6 bases, with 7 bases of the junction left unmatched. In nucleotides, the CDR3 is TGTGCCAGTAGTATCAGGGACAGGGGGTCTAGTCAGCCCCAGCATTTT. Translation gives CASSIRDRGSSQPQHF. Full variable domain (remainder filled in from reference TRBV19 and TRBJ1-5): DGGITQSPKYLFRKEGQNVTLSCEQNLNHDAMYWYRQDPGQGLRLIYYSQIVNDFQKGDIAEGYSVSREKKESFPLTVTSAQKNPTAFYLCASSIRDRGSSQPQHFGDGTRLSIL.

This clone has just one count. V usage is TRBV27 and J usage is TRBJ2-7; perhaps TRBD2 as D (6 bases). Germline V gene lookup returns CDR1 MNHEY and CDR2 SMNVEV (reference sequence). The CDR3 sequence is 13 residues long. V lost 10 bases and J lost 4, with 17 bases in between. The CDR3 DNA reads TGTGCCACCAAGCGCATCGGGGGTTACGAGCAGTACTTC. Protein product: CATKRIGGYEQYF.

The chain joins TRBV12-2 to TRBJ1-2; TRBD1 is taken as the D call from the table, unchecked against the DNA. TRBV12-2 is a documented pseudogene. The CDR3 is made up of 14 amino acids. DNA for the CDR3: TGTGCAAGTCGCTCAAGACAGAGAAAATATGGCTACACCTTC. It codes for CASRSRQRKYGYTF.

V is TRBV9 and J is TRBJ2-1; possible D gene TRBD2, 5 bases. With 4 bases removed from V and 6 bases from J, the gap between germline ends came to 32 bases. This CDR3 has 20 amino acids. From germline, CDR1 is SGDLS and CDR2 YYNGEE. The CDR3 here is CASSFRPLTGGRTSFNEQFF. In DNA, the CDR3 is TGTGCCAGCAGCTTTCGCCCCTTGACTGGCGGTAGAACTAGTTTCAATGAGCAGTTCTTC.

The rearrangement joins TRBV7-6 to TRBJ1-5; D gene unclear. The CDR3 length is 17 residues. V was clipped by 3 bases and J by 2 bases, with 17 bases between them. The V gene's germline CDR1 is SGHVS and CDR2 FNYEAQ. CDR3 protein: CASSLSSPGGGNQPQHF. CDR3 nucleotides: TGTGCCAGCAGCTTGAGCAGCCCAGGAGGAGGCAATCAGCCCCAGCATTTT.

The chain links TRBV5-6 to TRBJ1-5, with D unresolved. This CDR3 has 14 amino acids. V dropped 1 base and J dropped 2 bases, with 7 bases sitting between them. Germline V gene data show CDR1 as SGHDT and CDR2 as YYEEEE. The CDR3: CASSLTLGNQPQHF. The CDR3 DNA reads TGTGCCAGCAGCTTGACTCTGGGCAATCAGCCCCAGCATTTT. The full variable domain, with the rest looked up from reference TRBV5-6 and TRBJ1-5, is DAGVTQSPTHLIKTRGQQVTLRCSPKSGHDTVSWYQQALGQGPQFIFQYYEEEERQRGNFPDRFSGHQFPNYSSELNVNALLLGDSALYLCASSLTLGNQPQHFGDGTRLSIL.

CDR3 sequence (DNA): TGTGCCAGCAGTCAAATAGACAGTCGGTACGAGCAGTACTTC. Translation gives CASSQIDSRYEQYF. The genes are TRBV27 and TRBJ2-7; maybe TRBD1 (5 bases). The V and J ends lost 5 bases and 4 bases respectively, with 15 bases between them. The CDR3 covers 14 residues. Per the germline V gene, CDR1 is MNHEY and CDR2 is SMNVEV (reference sequence).

The rearrangement links TRBV6-1 to TRBJ2-7; maybe TRBD2 (7 bases). Germline V CDR1 and CDR2: MNHNS, SASEGT. Trimming cost V 4 bases and J 0 bases, with 22 bases left between them. The CDR3 is 18 residues long. The CDR3 spells CASSVWRGQALSSYEQYF. The CDR3 DNA sequence: TGTGCCAGCAGTGTTTGGCGGGGGCAAGCCCTCAGCTCCTACGAGCAGTACTTC.

This chain uses TRBV4-1 with TRBJ2-6; maybe TRBD2 (5 bases). Per germline, CDR1 MGHRA and CDR2 YSYEKL. The CDR3 is 17 amino acids. The V gene lost 0 bases and the J gene lost 0 bases, with 9 bases spanning the gap. The CDR3 loop reads CASSQDMGSSGANVLTF. The CDR3 nucleotides read TGCGCCAGCAGCCAAGATATGGGGAGCTCTGGGGCCAACGTCCTGACTTTC.

The genes are TRBV14 and TRBJ2-1; 8 bases line up with TRBD2. The CDR3 consists of 16 residues. Germline V gives CDR1 SGHDN, CDR2 FVKESK. V shed 3 bases and J 6 bases; nucleotides not matched to a gene: 10. CDR3 region: CASSQGGLAGINEQFF. The CDR3 DNA reads TGTGCCAGCAGCCAGGGGGGCCTAGCGGGTATCAATGAGCAGTTCTTC.

This chain uses TRBV11-1 with TRBJ2-2; D is perhaps TRBD2 (5 bases). Trimming took off 11 bases at V and 5 bases at J, with 15 bases between the two ends. Germline V gene lookup returns CDR1 SGHAT and CDR2 FQDESV (reference sequence). CDR3 size: 13 residues. This CDR3 is CAVIWTGTGELFF. CDR3 in DNA: TGTGCCGTCATCTGGACGGGGACCGGGGAGCTGTTTTTT.

The chain carries TRBV11-2 and TRBJ2-3, with a possible D match to TRBD1 (5 bases). V shed 4 bases and J shed 0 bases, with 8 bases lying between them. The CDR3 loop spans 14 amino acids. Germline V CDR1 and CDR2: SGHAT, FQNNGV. CDR3 sequence: CASSSQGSTDTQYF. The CDR3 DNA sequence: TGTGCCAGCAGCTCCCAGGGAAGCACAGATACGCAGTATTTT.

The chain has TRBV9 and TRBJ1-1, with TRBD1 as a possible D gene (6 bases). Per the germline V gene, CDR1 is SGDLS and CDR2 is YYNGEE. The CDR3 extends over 15 amino acids. The V gene lost 3 bases and the J gene lost 4 bases, with 16 bases spanning the gap. DNA of the CDR3: TGTGCCAGCAGCGCCGATGGGACACCCGGCACTGAAGCTTTCTTT. Residues: CASSADGTPGTEAFF.

The chain combines TRBV19 with TRBJ2-6; 7 bases agree with TRBD1. Looked up from germline, CDR1 is LNHDA and CDR2 is SQIVND (reference sequence). There are 15 residues in the CDR3. The V gene end was trimmed by 6 bases and the J gene end by 4 bases; junction bases not matched to a gene: 6. CDR3 in amino acids: CASRGQAWGANVLTF. The CDR3 DNA follows: TGTGCCAGTAGAGGACAGGCGTGGGGGGCCAACGTCCTGACTTTC. Looking up the rest from reference TRBV19 and TRBJ2-6 gives the full variable domain: DGGITQSPKYLFRKEGQNVTLSCEQNLNHDAMYWYRQDPGQGLRLIYYSQIVNDFQKGDIAEGYSVSREKKESFPLTVTSAQKNPTAFYLCASRGQAWGANVLTFGAGSRLTVL.

The chain links TRBV27 to TRBJ2-3, with unresolved D. Trimming removed 7 bases at V and 0 bases at J, with 14 bases between. The CDR3 has 15 residues. The V gene's germline CDR1 is MNHEY and CDR2 SMNVEV (reference sequence). CDR3 protein: CASISTMRSTDTQYF. CDR3 sequence (DNA): TGTGCCAGCATCTCCACGATGCGGAGCACAGATACGCAGTATTTT.

The chain uses TRBV19 and TRBJ2-7, with D unresolved. Trimming removed 4 bases at V and 3 bases at J, with 16 bases between. Germline-derived CDR1 and CDR2 are LNHDA and SQIVND (reference sequence). The CDR3 spans 15 residues. CDR3 in DNA: TGTGCCAGTAGTAGACATTTTTGGGCCGTCTACGAGCAGTACTTC. Protein sequence: CASSRHFWAVYEQYF.

The rearrangement joins TRBV6-1 to TRBJ1-2; maybe TRBD1 (6 bases). The germline V gene encodes CDR1 MNHNS and CDR2 SASEGT. This CDR3 comprises 15 residues. V shed 0 bases and J shed 6 bases, with 14 bases lying between them. CDR3 loop: CASSEAGGGVDGYTF. In DNA, the CDR3 is TGTGCCAGCAGTGAAGCTGGAGGGGGGGTCGATGGCTACACCTTC.

The chain links TRBV4-1 to TRBJ2-5, with 9 bases matching TRBD1. Looked up from germline, CDR1 is MGHRA and CDR2 is YSYEKL. The CDR3 totals 16 residues. The J segment lost 4 bases and the V segment lost 3 bases, leaving 9 bases of the junction unmatched. As DNA, the CDR3 is TGCGCCAGCAGCCACCAAAAAGGACAGGGGATAGAGACCCAGTACTTC. Translating it yields CASSHQKGQGIETQYF.

The CDR3 DNA reads TGTGCCAGCAGCCAAGAAGCGACAGGAGACTCTGGAAACACCATATATTTT. It yields the protein CASSQEATGDSGNTIYF. The V and J genes are TRBV4-2 and TRBJ1-3; maybe TRBD1 (6 bases). The V gene's germline CDR1 is LGHNA and CDR2 YNFKEQ. V lost 0 bases, J lost 0 bases, and 12 bases lay in between. CDR3 length equals 17 residues.